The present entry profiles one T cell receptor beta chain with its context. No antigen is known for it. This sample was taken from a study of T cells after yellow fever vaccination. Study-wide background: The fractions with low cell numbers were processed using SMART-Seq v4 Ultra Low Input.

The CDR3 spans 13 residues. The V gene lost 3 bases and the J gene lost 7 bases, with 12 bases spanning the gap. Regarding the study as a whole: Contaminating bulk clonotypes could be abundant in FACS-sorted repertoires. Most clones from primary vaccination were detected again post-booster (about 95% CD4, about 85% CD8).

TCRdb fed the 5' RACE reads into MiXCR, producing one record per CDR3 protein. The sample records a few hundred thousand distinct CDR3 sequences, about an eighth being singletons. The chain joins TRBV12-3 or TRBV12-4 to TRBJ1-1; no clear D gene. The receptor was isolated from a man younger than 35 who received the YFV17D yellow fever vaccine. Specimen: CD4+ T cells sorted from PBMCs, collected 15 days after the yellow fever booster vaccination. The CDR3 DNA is TGTGCCAGCAGTTTCCAGGCGCCGGGTGAAGCTTTCTTT. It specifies CASSFQAPGEAFF.